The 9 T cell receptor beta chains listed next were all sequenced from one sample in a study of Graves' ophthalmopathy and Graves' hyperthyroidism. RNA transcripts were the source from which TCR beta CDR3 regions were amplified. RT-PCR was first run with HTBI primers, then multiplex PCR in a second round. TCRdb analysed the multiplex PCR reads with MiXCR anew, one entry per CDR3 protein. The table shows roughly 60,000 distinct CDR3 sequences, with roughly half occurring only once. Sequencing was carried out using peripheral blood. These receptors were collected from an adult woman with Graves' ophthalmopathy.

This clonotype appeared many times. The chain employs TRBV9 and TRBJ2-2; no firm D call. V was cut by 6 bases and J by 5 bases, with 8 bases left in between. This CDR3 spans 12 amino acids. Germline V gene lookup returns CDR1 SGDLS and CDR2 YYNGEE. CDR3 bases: TGTGCCAGCAATCCTGGGACCGGGGAGCTGTTTTTT. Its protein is CASNPGTGELFF.

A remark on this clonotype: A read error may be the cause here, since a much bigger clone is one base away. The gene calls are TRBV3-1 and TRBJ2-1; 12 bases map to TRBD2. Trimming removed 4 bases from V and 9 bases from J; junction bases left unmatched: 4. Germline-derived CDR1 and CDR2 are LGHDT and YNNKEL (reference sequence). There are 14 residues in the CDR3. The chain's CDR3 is CASSRLAGVSEQFF. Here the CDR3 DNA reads TGTGCCAGCAGCCGACTAGCGGGAGTGAGTGAGCAGTTCTTC.

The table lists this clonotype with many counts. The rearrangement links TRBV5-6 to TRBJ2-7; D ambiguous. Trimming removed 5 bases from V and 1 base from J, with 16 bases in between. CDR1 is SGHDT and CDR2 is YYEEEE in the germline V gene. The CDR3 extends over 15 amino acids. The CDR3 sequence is CASSAVSYASYEQYF. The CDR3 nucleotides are TGTGCCAGCAGTGCTGTGTCCTATGCATCCTACGAGCAGTACTTC.

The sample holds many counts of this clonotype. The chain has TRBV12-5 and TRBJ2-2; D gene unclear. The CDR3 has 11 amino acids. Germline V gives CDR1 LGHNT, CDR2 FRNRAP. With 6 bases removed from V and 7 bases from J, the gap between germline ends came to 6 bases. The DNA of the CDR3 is TGTGCTAGTGGGACTGGCGGGGAGCTGTTTTTT. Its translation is CASGTGGELFF.

In DNA form, the CDR3 reads TGTGCCCGCGGGAGGGGATGGGGCACAGATACGCAGTATTTT. It specifies CARGRGWGTDTQYF. This sequence joins TRBV25-1 and TRBJ2-3; the match to TRBD2 covers 9 bases. The CDR3 is 14 residues long. Trimming cost V 11 bases and J 1 base; bases outside gene matches: 7. In germline, CDR1 is MGHDK, CDR2 SYGVNS.

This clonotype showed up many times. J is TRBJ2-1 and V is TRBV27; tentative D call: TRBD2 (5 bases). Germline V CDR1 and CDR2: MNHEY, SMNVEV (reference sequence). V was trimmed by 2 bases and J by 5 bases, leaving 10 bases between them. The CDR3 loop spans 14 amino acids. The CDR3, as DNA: TGTGCCAGCAGTTTACTCCTAGCCGACAATGAGCAGTTCTTC. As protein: CASSLLLADNEQFF.

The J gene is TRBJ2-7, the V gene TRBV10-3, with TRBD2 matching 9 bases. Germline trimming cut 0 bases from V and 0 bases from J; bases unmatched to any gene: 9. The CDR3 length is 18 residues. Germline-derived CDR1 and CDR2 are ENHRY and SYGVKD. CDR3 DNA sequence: TGTGCCATCAGTGAGTCTGGGGCGGGAGGGCTCAGCTCCTACGAGCAGTACTTC. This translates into CAISESGAGGLSSYEQYF.

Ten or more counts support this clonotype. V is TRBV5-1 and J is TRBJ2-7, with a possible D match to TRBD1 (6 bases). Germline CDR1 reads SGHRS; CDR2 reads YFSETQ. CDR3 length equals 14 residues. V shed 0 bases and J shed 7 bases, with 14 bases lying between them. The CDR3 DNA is TGCGCCAGCAGCTTGGCGACAGGTGGTAGGGAGCAGTACTTC. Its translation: CASSLATGGREQYF.

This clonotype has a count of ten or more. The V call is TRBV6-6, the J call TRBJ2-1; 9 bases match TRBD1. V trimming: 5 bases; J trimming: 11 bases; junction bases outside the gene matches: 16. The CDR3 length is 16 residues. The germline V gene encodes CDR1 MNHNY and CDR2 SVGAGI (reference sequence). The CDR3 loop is CASSHSSPGQGIQQFF. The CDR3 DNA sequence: TGTGCCAGCAGTCACAGTTCTCCGGGACAGGGAATCCAGCAGTTCTTC.